Here is one TCR beta chain with its context. This sample was included in a study of blood T cell repertoires in COVID-19. Study-wide background: Material from acute and convalescent COVID-19 was sourced from the United States, Italy and Spain. The cDNA or gDNA used as material had been derived from T cells, B-cell-depleted T cells, or PBMCs.

Original methodology: Quantification of nucleated cells was approximated via reference gene primer amplification. The assay was immunoSEQ multiplex PCR, and TCRdb's table has in-frame clones only and misses some. The V and J calls and clone size are taken from that table; D and trimming were inferred from the DNA. The repertoire holds 120,000 to 150,000 clones, with around 86% as singletons. V was clipped by 3 bases and J by 7 bases; unmatched bases: 8. Per the germline V gene, CDR1 is LNHDA and CDR2 is SQIVND (reference sequence). The CDR3 is 16 residues long. The V call is TRBV19, the J call TRBJ2-7, with TRBD2 identical over 14 bases. Sequenced: peripheral blood. The sequence was obtained from a middle-aged man who had recovered from COVID-19. Written as DNA, the CDR3 is TGTGCCAGTAGTATCGTCGGGACTAGCGGGGGCGGGGAGCAGTACTTC. Protein product: CASSIVGTSGGGEQYF.